One T cell receptor (beta chain) is described in this entry. The antigen is not known. Only in-frame clones appear in the TCRdb table, and some are missing; sequencing was by immunoSEQ multiplex PCR. Here the sample spans about 67,000 clones, around 85% being singletons. This sample was taken from a study of OX40 agonist ivuxolimab in advanced cancers. Study results and caveats: At 0.1 to 3.0 mg/kg, clonal expansion of CD4+ and CD8+ blood T cells had occurred by week 6.

CDR3 size: 14 residues. V lost 4 bases, J lost 2 bases, and 8 bases lay in between. Germline V lookup: CDR1 LNHDA, CDR2 SQIVND (reference sequence). Exclusion of a patient followed from autoimmune disease history or systemic immunosuppression. This receptor was taken from an adult with an advanced solid tumor such as melanoma, head and neck, liver or kidney cancer. The chain employs TRBV19 and TRBJ2-2; D gene ambiguous. Sequences were derived from CD4+ or CD8+ T cells sorted from blood, sampled in a trial of the OX40 agonist ivuxolimab. The CDR3 sequence is CASSTQSNTGELFF. CDR3 sequence (DNA): TGTGCCAGTAGTACTCAGTCCAACACCGGGGAGCTGTTTTTT.